This TCR beta chain was retrieved from a study of T-cell reconstitution after alpha-beta-depleted transplantation in children (dated by TCRdb to the mid-2010s). At the level of the whole study: T-cell immune reconstitution after TCRalphabeta/CD19-depleted allogeneic hematopoietic cell transplantation in children was quantitatively tracked in the study by means of TCR repertoire profiling.

This clonotype has only a few counts. Its antigen target is currently unknown. Base qualities were left out, and no much larger clone turns up one base away. On the study overall, not on this receptor specifically: The apparently early recovery of alphabetaT-cell counts about two months after transplant reportedly depended on only several hundred rapidly expanded clones that came from non-depleted graft cells. In some patients, the high TCRbeta diversity seen at day 60 was put down to recipient T cells and intrathymic progenitors that had survived conditioning. The frequencies of hyperexpanded clones fell over the following months, and after one year, T-cell counts and TCRbeta diversity were mostly attributed to newly produced T cells.

In light of the paper, this sample's treatment or condition label describes: allogeneic hematopoietic cell transplantation with graft depleted of TCRalphabeta T cells and CD19 B cells. Transplant recipients were children who received TCRalphabeta/CD19-depleted allogeneic hematopoietic cell grafts. Taken from cysteine to phenylalanine, the CDR3 has 15 residues. The read is trimmed to its CDR3 DNA, 45 bases read in frame from base 1. V and J are trimmed by 6 bases and 1 base, and the gene matches miss 8 bases of the junction. In the germline V gene, CDR1 corresponds to MNHNS and CDR2 to SASEGT. Receptors were amplified or captured by PCR. Sequencing used an Illumina HiSeq 2500. TCR libraries were prepared with molecular barcoding, using unique molecular identifiers to normalize TCRbeta repertoire quantification. The public reads were run again by TCRdb, first through fastp at Q25 and then through MiXCR, and only productive beta chains were kept. Entries are consolidated by CDR3 protein sequence, retaining the most common genes and DNA. The sample includes around 600,000 distinct CDR3 sequences, with approximately 22% observed a single time. Jointly, the top ten make up 12% to 15% of the sample.

The sequencing used PBMCs, mostly from graft donor cells, collected 360 days after TCRalphabeta/CD19-depleted stem cell transplant. The sequence links TRBV6-1 to TRBJ1-1; the central 7 bases match TRBD1. The sequence was collected from a boy younger than two who had a stem cell transplant for acute myeloid leukemia, so the T cells may come from the graft donor. The sequenced DNA: TGTGCCAGCAGCAGACAGGGTGGGGGGAACACTGAAGCTTTCTTT. It specifies CASSRQGGGNTEAFF.